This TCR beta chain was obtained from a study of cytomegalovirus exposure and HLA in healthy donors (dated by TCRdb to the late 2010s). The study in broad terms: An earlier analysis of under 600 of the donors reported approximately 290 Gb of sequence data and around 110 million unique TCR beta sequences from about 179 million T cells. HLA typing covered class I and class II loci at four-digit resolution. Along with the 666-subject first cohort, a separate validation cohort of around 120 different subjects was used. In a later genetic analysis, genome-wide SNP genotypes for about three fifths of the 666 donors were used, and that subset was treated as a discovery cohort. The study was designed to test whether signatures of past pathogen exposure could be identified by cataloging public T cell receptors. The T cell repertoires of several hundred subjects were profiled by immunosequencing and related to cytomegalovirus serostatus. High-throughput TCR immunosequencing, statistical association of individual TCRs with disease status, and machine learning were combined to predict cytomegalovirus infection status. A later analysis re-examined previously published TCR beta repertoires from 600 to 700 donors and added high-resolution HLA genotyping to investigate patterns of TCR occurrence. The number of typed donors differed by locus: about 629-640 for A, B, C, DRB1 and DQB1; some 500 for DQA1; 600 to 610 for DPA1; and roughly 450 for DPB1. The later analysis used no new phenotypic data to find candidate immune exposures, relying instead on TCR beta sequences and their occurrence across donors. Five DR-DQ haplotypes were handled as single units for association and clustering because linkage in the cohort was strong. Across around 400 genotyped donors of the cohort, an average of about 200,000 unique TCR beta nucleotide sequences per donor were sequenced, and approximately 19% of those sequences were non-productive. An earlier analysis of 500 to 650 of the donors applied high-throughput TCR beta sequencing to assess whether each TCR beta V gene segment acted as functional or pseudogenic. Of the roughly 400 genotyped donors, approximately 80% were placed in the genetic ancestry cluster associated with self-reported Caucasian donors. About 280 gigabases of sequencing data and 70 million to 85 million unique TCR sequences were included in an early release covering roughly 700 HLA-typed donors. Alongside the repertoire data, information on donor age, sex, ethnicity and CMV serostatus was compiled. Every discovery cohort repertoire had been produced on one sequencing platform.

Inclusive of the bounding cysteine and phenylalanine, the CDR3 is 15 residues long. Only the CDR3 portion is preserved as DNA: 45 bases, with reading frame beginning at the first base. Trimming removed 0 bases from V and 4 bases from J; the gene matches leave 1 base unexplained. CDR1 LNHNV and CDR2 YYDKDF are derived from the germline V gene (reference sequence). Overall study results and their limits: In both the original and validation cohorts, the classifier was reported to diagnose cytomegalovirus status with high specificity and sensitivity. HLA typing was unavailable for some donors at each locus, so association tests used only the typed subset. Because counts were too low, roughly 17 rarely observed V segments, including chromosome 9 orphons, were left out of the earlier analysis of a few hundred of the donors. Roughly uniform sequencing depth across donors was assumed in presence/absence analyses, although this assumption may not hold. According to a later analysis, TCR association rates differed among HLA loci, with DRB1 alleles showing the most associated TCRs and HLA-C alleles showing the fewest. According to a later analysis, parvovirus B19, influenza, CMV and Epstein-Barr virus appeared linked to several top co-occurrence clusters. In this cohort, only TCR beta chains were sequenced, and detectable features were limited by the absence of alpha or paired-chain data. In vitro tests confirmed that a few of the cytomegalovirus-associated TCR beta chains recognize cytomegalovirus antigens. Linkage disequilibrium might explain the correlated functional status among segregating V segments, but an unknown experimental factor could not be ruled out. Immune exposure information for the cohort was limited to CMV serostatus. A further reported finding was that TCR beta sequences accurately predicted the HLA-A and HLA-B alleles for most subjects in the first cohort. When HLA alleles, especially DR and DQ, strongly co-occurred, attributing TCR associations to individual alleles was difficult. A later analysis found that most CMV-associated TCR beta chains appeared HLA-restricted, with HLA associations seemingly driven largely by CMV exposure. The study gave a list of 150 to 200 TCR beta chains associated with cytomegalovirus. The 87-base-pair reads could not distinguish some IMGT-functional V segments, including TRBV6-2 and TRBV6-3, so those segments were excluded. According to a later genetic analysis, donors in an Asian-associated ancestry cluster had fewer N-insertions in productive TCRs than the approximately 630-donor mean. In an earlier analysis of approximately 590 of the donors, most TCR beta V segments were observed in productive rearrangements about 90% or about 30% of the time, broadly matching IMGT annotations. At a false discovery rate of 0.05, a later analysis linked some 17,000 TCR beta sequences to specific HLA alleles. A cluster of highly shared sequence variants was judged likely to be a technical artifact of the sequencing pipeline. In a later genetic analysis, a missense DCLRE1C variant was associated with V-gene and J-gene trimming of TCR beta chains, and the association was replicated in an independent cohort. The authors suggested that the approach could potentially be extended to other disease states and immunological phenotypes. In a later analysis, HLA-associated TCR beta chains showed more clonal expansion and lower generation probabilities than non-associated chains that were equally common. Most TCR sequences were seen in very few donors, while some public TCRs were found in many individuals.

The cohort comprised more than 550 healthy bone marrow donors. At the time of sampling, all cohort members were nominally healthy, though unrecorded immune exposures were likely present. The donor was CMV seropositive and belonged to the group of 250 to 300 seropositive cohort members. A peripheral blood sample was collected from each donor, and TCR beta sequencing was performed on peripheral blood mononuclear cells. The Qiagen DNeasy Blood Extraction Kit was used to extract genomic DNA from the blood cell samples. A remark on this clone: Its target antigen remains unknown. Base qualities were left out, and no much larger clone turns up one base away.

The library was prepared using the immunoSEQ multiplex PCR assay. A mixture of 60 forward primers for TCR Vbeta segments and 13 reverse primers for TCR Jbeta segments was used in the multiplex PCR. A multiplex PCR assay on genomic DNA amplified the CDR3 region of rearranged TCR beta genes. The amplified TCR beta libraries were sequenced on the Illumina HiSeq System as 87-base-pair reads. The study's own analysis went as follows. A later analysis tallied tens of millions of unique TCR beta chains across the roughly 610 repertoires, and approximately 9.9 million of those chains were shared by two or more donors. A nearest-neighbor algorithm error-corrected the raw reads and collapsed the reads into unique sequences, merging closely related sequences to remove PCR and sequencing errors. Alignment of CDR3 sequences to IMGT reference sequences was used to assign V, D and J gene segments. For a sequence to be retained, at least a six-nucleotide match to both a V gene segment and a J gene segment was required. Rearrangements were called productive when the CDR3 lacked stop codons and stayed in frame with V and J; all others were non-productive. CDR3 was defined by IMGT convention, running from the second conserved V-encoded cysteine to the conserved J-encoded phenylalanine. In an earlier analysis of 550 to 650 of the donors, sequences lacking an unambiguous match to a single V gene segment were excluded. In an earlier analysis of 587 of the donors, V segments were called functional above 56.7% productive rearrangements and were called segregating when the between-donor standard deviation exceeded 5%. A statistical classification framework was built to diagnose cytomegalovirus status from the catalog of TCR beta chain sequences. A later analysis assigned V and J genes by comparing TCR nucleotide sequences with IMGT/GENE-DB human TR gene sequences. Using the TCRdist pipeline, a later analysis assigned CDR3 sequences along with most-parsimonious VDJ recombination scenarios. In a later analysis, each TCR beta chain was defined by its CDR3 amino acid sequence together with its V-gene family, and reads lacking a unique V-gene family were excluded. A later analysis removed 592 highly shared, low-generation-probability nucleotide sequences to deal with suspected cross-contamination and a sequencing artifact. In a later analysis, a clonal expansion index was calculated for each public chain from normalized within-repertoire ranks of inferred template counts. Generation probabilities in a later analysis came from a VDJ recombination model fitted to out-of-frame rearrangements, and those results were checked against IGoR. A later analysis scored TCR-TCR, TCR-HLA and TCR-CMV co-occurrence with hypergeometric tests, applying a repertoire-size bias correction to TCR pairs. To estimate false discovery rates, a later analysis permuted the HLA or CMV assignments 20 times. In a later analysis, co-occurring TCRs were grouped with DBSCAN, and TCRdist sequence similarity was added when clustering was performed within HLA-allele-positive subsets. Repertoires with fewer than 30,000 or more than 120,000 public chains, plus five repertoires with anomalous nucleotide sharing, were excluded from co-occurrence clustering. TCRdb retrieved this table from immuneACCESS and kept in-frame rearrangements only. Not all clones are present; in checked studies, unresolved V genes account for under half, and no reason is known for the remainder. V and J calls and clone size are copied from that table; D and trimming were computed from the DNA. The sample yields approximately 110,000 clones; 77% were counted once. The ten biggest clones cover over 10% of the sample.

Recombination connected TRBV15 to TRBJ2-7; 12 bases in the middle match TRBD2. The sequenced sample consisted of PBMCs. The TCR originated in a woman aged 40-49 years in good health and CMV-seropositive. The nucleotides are TGTGCCACCAGCAGAGATACTAGCGGGAGGTACGAGCAGTACTTC. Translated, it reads CATSRDTSGRYEQYF.